Below, 25 T cell receptor beta chains from the same sample are listed, as sequenced in a study of graft-versus-host responses after intestinal transplantation. Their target antigens are unknown. The repertoire was sequenced with immunoSEQ multiplex PCR; TCRdb's copy has only in-frame clones and lacks some. The table lists about 39,000 clones, about 94% of them singletons, with over 20% in the top ten. The specimen was unstimulated CD8+ T cells sorted from spleen or lymph node cells, collected before transplant. The receptor set was obtained from a human donor who was the organ donor for an intestinal transplant.

The CDR3 spells CASSVGGGGTEAFF. CDR3 DNA sequence: TGTGCCAGCAGCGTGGGAGGGGGAGGGACTGAAGCTTTCTTT. V usage is TRBV9 and J usage is TRBJ1-1, with a weak D call TRBD1 (6 bases). Germline values: CDR1 SGDLS, CDR2 YYNGEE. The CDR3 spans 14 residues. V was cut by 2 bases and J by 5 bases, with 13 bases left in between.

The chain links TRBV4-3 to TRBJ2-2; D remains unclear. The CDR3 contains 16 residues. Trimming removed 2 bases from V and 5 bases from J, with 15 bases in between. The germline gives CDR1 LGHNA, CDR2 YSLEER. The chain's CDR3 is CASSQYSGSTTGELFF. The CDR3 nucleotides are TGCGCCAGCAGCCAATACTCCGGGTCTACGACCGGGGAGCTGTTTTTT.

The V and J genes are TRBV28 and TRBJ2-5; D unresolved. The germline gives CDR1 MDHEN, CDR2 SYDVKM. Trimming took off 2 bases at V and 1 base at J, with 17 bases between the two ends. The CDR3 length is 17 residues. This CDR3 is CASSLPRHPFLQETQYF. Here the CDR3 DNA reads TGTGCCAGCAGTTTACCCCGACATCCTTTCCTCCAAGAGACCCAGTACTTC.

The chain's CDR3 is CASSFFSSWGQYF. For the CDR3, the DNA is TGTGCCAGCAGCTTCTTTTCGTCATGGGGGCAGTATTTT. The chain employs TRBV13 and TRBJ2-3; no clear D. Looked up from germline, CDR1 is PRHDT and CDR2 is FYEKMQ (reference sequence). V was shortened by 3 bases and J by 11 bases, with 15 bases between the two germline ends. The CDR3 spans 13 residues.

The V gene is TRBV6-1, the J gene TRBJ1-5, with D perhaps TRBD1 (5 bases). The length of the CDR3 is 13 residues. The V gene lost 5 bases and the J gene lost 3 bases, with 8 bases spanning the gap. Per the germline V gene, CDR1 is MNHNS and CDR2 is SASEGT. The CDR3 region is CASSQGFNQPQHF. CDR3 nucleotide sequence: TGTGCCAGCAGTCAGGGCTTCAATCAGCCCCAGCATTTT.

The chain carries TRBV9 and TRBJ2-7; D possibly matches TRBD1 or TRBD2 (7 bases each). Trimming shortened V by 4 bases and J by 6 bases, and 17 bases separated the two germline ends. CDR1 is SGDLS, CDR2 YYNGEE, per germline. The CDR3 is 14 amino acids. CDR3 loop: CASSLSQGGSEQYF. Here the CDR3 DNA reads TGTGCCAGCAGCCTTAGCCAGGGGGGGAGCGAGCAGTACTTC.

The CDR3 DNA follows: TGTGCCAGCAGCCAGGGACTAGCGGGAGCCCAGACCTACGAGCAGTACTTC. Translating it yields CASSQGLAGAQTYEQYF. The chain couples TRBV5-6 to TRBJ2-7; 14 bases are shared with TRBD2. V shed 4 bases, J shed 2 bases, and the junction held 8 bases outside the gene matches. The germline CDR1 and CDR2 sequences are SGHDT and YYEEEE. The CDR3 extends over 17 amino acids.

CDR3 loop: CASSWDRTSYGYTF. DNA for the CDR3: TGTGCCAGCAGTTGGGACAGAACCTCCTATGGCTACACCTTC. The V gene is TRBV6-1, the J gene TRBJ1-2; the match to TRBD1 covers 7 bases. V lost 5 bases and J lost 4; bases outside the gene matches: 7. The CDR3 sequence is 14 residues long. CDR1 and CDR2 (germline): MNHNS, SASEGT.

The sample holds one count of this clone. The rearrangement uses TRBV6-5 and TRBJ1-5; 8 nucleotides match TRBD1. The germline V gene has CDR1 MNHEY and CDR2 SVGAGI. Trimming took 2 bases from V and 11 from J; bases not matched to a gene: 5. The CDR3 is made up of 13 amino acids. DNA of the CDR3: TGTGCCAGCAGTTACGGACAGGGAGGAGCCCAGCATTTT. Translating it yields CASSYGQGGAQHF.

V usage is TRBV28 and J usage is TRBJ1-4, with D possibly TRBD1 on 6 matching bases. This CDR3 region has 14 residues. From germline, CDR1 is MDHEN and CDR2 SYDVKM. Trimming pared 3 bases from V and 5 bases from J, leaving 10 bases between. CDR3 DNA sequence: TGTGCCAGCAGTTTTGGACAGCTCAATGAAAAACTGTTTTTT. Protein: CASSFGQLNEKLFF.

The V and J genes are TRBV5-5 and TRBJ1-5; 7 nucleotides match TRBD1. Germline trimming cut 1 base from V and 6 bases from J; bases unmatched to any gene: 7. CDR3 length equals 15 residues. Per germline, CDR1 SGHKS and CDR2 YYEKEE (reference sequence). The CDR3 DNA reads as TGTGCCAGCAGCTTGTTGGGACAGTATGGTCAGCCCCAGCATTTT. Its protein product is CASSLLGQYGQPQHF.

The J gene is TRBJ2-7, the V gene TRBV4-1; 13 bases match TRBD2. After removal of 0 bases from V and 6 bases from J, the junction contained 2 bases not matched to a gene. The CDR3 has 15 amino acids. Germline V gives CDR1 MGHRA, CDR2 YSYEKL. CDR3 nucleotides: TGCGCCAGCAGCCAAGAAACTAGCGGGAGGGGCGAGCAGTACTTC. Translating it yields CASSQETSGRGEQYF.

This rearrangement joins TRBV4-3 to TRBJ1-4; no firm D call. The CDR3 is 15 amino acids. Trimming pared 0 bases from V and 6 bases from J, leaving 11 bases between. CDR1 is LGHNA, CDR2 YSLEER, per germline. CDR3 residues: CASSQEFGADEKLFF. The CDR3 nucleotides read TGCGCCAGCAGCCAAGAATTCGGAGCGGATGAAAAACTGTTTTTT.

The chain combines TRBV15 with TRBJ2-1; D is ambiguous. This CDR3 has 13 residues. From germline, CDR1 is LNHNV and CDR2 YYDKDF (reference sequence). V lost 3 bases and J 2 bases, leaving 5 bases between the germline ends. This CDR3 reads CATSRITYNEQFF. DNA for the CDR3: TGTGCCACCAGCAGGATTACCTACAATGAGCAGTTCTTC. The full variable domain, rest sourced from reference TRBV15 and TRBJ2-1, is DAMVIQNPRYQVTQFGKPVTLSCSQTLNHNVMYWYQQKSSQAPKLLFHYYDKDFNNEADTPDNFQSRRPNTSFCFLDIRSPGLGDTAMYLCATSRITYNEQFFGPGTRLTVL.

The CDR3 sequence: CASSNQGGGLDEQYF. The CDR3 DNA follows: TGTGCCAGCAGCAACCAGGGCGGGGGGCTTGACGAGCAGTACTTC. The rearrangement links TRBV5-6 to TRBJ2-7; 8 nucleotides line up with TRBD2. Germline V lookup: CDR1 SGHDT, CDR2 YYEEEE. The CDR3 is 15 residues long. V gave up 4 bases and J gave up 5 bases; unmatched junction bases: 11.

The V and J genes are TRBV27 and TRBJ1-1; D is perhaps TRBD1 (5 bases). The CDR3 runs 11 residues. The ends were cut back, 6 bases at V and 8 bases at J, with 10 bases in the middle. CDR1 MNHEY and CDR2 SMNVEV come from the germline V gene (reference sequence). CDR3 bases: TGTGCCAGCAGCCGGGGCCCCGAAGCTTTCTTT. As protein: CASSRGPEAFF.

The rearrangement uses TRBV1 and TRBJ2-7; TRBD2, the table's D call, was not compared with the DNA. TRBV1 is listed as a pseudogene. CDR3 size: 18 residues. The CDR3 sequence: CTSSQDLLSGRGRREQYF. CDR3 nucleotide sequence: TGCACCAGCAGCCAAGATCTCCTCAGCGGGAGGGGTAGGAGGGAGCAGTACTTC.

The genes are TRBV6-5 and TRBJ1-2; D is possibly TRBD1 (6 bases). Germline V gives CDR1 MNHEY, CDR2 SVGAGI. There are 13 residues in the CDR3. V lost 6 bases, J lost 2 bases, and 10 bases lay in between. The CDR3 region has the DNA TGTGCCAGCAGACAGGGCCAAAACTATGGCTACACCTTC. Residues: CASRQGQNYGYTF.

The chain uses TRBV2 and TRBJ2-1; D could derive from TRBD1 or TRBD2 (5 bases each). From germline, CDR1 is SNHLY and CDR2 FYNNEI. The germline V and J ends were trimmed by 8 bases and 3 bases, with 11 bases remaining between them. The CDR3 is made up of 13 amino acids. CDR3 region: CASLPGSYNEQFF. Here the CDR3 DNA reads TGTGCCAGCCTCCCAGGGAGCTACAATGAGCAGTTCTTC.

This chain links TRBV6-5 with TRBJ1-3, with D unclear. V lost 5 bases, J lost 4 bases, and 15 bases lay in between. The CDR3 has 15 residues. Germline loops: CDR1 MNHEY, CDR2 SVGAGI. The DNA for the CDR3 is TGTGCCAGCAGTGCCTCGGTGCCCTGGGGAAACACCATATATTTT. Translated: CASSASVPWGNTIYF.

The chain combines TRBV18 with TRBJ2-5; 11 bases agree with TRBD2. Germline V gene lookup returns CDR1 KGHSH and CDR2 LQKENI. The CDR3 totals 20 residues. With V trimmed by 2 bases and J by 4 bases, 18 bases remained unmatched. The CDR3 region has the DNA TGTGCCAGCTCACCAATTAGGAGGGGGACTAGCGGCCTCGTGCGAGAGACCCAGTACTTC. Translating gives CASSPIRRGTSGLVRETQYF.

Worth noting for this clone: Other DNA sequences in this sample translate to the same CDR3. The chain has TRBV29-1 and TRBJ1-1; a weak D match, TRBD1 (5 bases). Looked up from germline, CDR1 is SQVTM and CDR2 is ANQGSEA. Between the trimmed V and J ends, which lost 6 bases and 3 bases, there was a span of 26 bases. The CDR3 extends over 17 amino acids. CDR3 sequence (DNA): TGCAGCGTGGTAAGGCCGGGGGTGGGGGTAGTTGACACTGAAGCTTTCTTT. This gives the protein CSVVRPGVGVVDTEAFF.

This clone has only one observation. The chain couples TRBV28 to TRBJ2-7; the match to TRBD2 covers 7 bases. There are 12 residues in the CDR3. Trimming cost V 8 bases and J 6 bases; bases outside gene matches: 7. The V gene's germline CDR1 is MDHEN and CDR2 SYDVKM. For the CDR3, the DNA is TGTGCCAGCTCCGCGTGGGGGGGCGAGCAGTACTTC. Translated: CASSAWGGEQYF. Together with reference TRBV28 and TRBJ2-7, the CDR3 gives the full variable domain: DVKVTQSSRYLVKRTGEKVFLECVQDMDHENMFWYRQDPGLGLRLIYFSYDVKMKEKGDIPEGYSVSREKKERFSLILESASTNQTSMYLCASSAWGGEQYFGPGTRLTVT.

The chain recombines TRBV28 with TRBJ1-4; 7 bases fit TRBD1. The length of the CDR3 is 13 residues. Per the germline V gene, CDR1 is MDHEN and CDR2 is SYDVKM. V was pared by 7 bases and J by 5 bases, with 4 bases of the junction left unmatched. CDR3 amino acids: CASKGRGNEKLFF. In DNA form, the CDR3 reads TGTGCCAGCAAGGGCAGGGGGAATGAAAAACTGTTTTTT.

V and J are TRBV7-9 and TRBJ1-1; the D gene is possibly TRBD1 (5 bases). V was pared by 1 base and J by 1 base, with 13 bases between. The CDR3 length is 16 residues. Germline CDR1 SEHNR, CDR2 FQNEAQ (reference sequence). The CDR3 here is CASSLVFGGWNTEAFF. For the CDR3, the DNA is TGTGCCAGCAGCTTAGTCTTTGGGGGATGGAACACTGAAGCTTTCTTT.